This T cell receptor beta chain was observed in a study of monozygotic twins with cystic fibrosis. The data were produced by immunoSEQ multiplex PCR, yet TCRdb's version contains in-frame clones alone and is incomplete. The sample contains 4,000 to 5,000 clones, approximately 96% of which appear only once. This CDR3 spans 12 amino acids. Germline V gene sequence: CDR1 SEHNR, CDR2 FQNEAQ (reference sequence). Study-wide results and caveats: Low clonality (median roughly 0.0099) suggested a mostly naive repertoire.

Comment on this clone: Its target is not known. At one end, the junction sequence differs from germline, possibly due to a read error.

Sequenced input: blood. The chain couples TRBV7-9 to TRBJ1-2; 7 positions match TRBD1. The sequence was obtained from a boy between 2 and 10 years old with cystic fibrosis. The CDR3 bases are TGTGCCAGCAGCCCCGGGGTGGGACAGAGAAGTTTC. This sequence encodes CASSPGVGQRSF. Complete variable domain (other parts from reference TRBV7-9 and TRBJ1-2): DTGVSQNPRHKITKRGQNVTFRCDPISEHNRLYWYRQTLGQGPEFLTYFQNEAQLEKSRLLSDRFSAERPKGSFSTLEIQRTEQGDSAMYLCASSPGVGQRSFGSGTRLTVV.